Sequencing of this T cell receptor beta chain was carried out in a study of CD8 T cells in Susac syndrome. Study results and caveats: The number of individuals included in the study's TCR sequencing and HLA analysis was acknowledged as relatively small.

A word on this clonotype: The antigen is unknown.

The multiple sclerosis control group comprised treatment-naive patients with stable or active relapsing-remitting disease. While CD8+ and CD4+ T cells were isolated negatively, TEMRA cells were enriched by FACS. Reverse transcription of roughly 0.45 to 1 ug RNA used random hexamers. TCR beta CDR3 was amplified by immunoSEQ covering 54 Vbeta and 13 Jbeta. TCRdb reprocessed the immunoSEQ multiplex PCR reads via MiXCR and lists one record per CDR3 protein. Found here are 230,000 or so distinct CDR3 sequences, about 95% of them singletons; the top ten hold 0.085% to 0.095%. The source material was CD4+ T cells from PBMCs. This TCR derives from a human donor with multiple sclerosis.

CDR3 nucleotide sequence: TGCAGTGCTAGTCCCAATGAAAAACTGTTTTTT. It yields the protein CSASPNEKLFF. This sequence joins TRBV20-1 and TRBJ1-4; no clear D. This CDR3 spans 11 amino acids. CDR1 is DFQATT and CDR2 is SNEGSKA in the germline V gene (reference sequence). Trimming stripped 3 bases from V and 5 bases from J, with 4 bases between.